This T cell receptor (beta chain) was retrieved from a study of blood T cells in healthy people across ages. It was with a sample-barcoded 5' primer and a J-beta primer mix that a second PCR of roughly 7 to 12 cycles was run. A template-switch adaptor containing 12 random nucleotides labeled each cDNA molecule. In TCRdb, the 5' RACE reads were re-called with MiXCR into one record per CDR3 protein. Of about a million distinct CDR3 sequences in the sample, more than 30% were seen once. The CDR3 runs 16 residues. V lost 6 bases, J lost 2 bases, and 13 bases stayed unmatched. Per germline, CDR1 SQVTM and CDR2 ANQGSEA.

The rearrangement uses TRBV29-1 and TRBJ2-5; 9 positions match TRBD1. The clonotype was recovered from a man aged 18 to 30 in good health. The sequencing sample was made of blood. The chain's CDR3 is CSVDWMDRGYQETQYF. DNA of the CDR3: TGCAGCGTGGACTGGATGGACAGGGGTTATCAAGAGACCCAGTACTTC.